The rows below give T cell receptor beta chains drawn from one sample of a study of lymphopenia after photon versus proton radiotherapy. The method was immunoSEQ multiplex PCR; TCRdb's version includes in-frame clones alone and lacks a portion of them. The repertoire has 20,000 to 30,000 clones, roughly 90% of them found once; the top ten carry 0.65% to 0.9%. Material: peripheral blood, obtained from a patient treated with photon-based radiotherapy. The receptors shown here come from a woman in her fifties or sixties with cholangiocarcinoma. Each CDR3 is given with its conserved first and last residue. The order of the fields is V gene, J gene, clone size, D gene, CDR3 protein. A D gene is named only where the DNA matches it firmly. Clone size appears in some rows only: once, few, many, or a class for an expanded clone.

v_gene: TRBV7-9; j_gene: TRBJ2-7; abundance: -; d_gene: -; CDR3aa: CASSADYEQYF
v_gene: TRBV18; j_gene: TRBJ1-1; abundance: -; d_gene: -; CDR3aa: CASSLAPYTGNTEAFF
v_gene: TRBV6-6; j_gene: TRBJ1-6; abundance: -; d_gene: -; CDR3aa: CASSFIRDSGSPLHF
v_gene: TRBV30; j_gene: TRBJ2-7; abundance: -; d_gene: TRBD2; CDR3aa: CAWNLGGGREQYF
v_gene: TRBV7-8; j_gene: TRBJ2-5; abundance: -; d_gene: TRBD2; CDR3aa: CASSLRLAGQETQYF
v_gene: TRBV6-5; j_gene: TRBJ1-5; abundance: -; d_gene: -; CDR3aa: CASSYSAGVQPQHF
v_gene: TRBV27; j_gene: TRBJ1-5; abundance: -; d_gene: -; CDR3aa: CASSSYAGSNQPQHF
v_gene: TRBV15; j_gene: TRBJ2-7; abundance: -; d_gene: -; CDR3aa: CATSPLELGEQYF
v_gene: TRBV5-5; j_gene: TRBJ1-2; abundance: -; d_gene: -; CDR3aa: CASSLAGSANYGYTF
v_gene: TRBV7-2; j_gene: TRBJ2-5; abundance: -; d_gene: TRBD1; CDR3aa: CASSDWDRGGSETQYF
v_gene: TRBV10-1; j_gene: TRBJ1-1; abundance: -; d_gene: -; CDR3aa: CASSARTGAGTEAFF
v_gene: TRBV19; j_gene: TRBJ2-3; abundance: -; d_gene: TRBD2; CDR3aa: CASSPFAGGRDTQYF
v_gene: TRBV19; j_gene: TRBJ2-7; abundance: once; d_gene: -; CDR3aa: CASRPYPYEQYF
v_gene: TRBV27; j_gene: TRBJ2-3; abundance: -; d_gene: TRBD1; CDR3aa: CASSPNRGRFSTDTQYF
v_gene: TRBV5-4; j_gene: TRBJ1-1; abundance: -; d_gene: -; CDR3aa: CASSSTQNTEAFF
v_gene: TRBV5-1; j_gene: TRBJ2-3; abundance: -; d_gene: TRBD1; CDR3aa: CASSSQGQGADTQYF
v_gene: TRBV7-2; j_gene: TRBJ1-2; abundance: -; d_gene: -; CDR3aa: CASSLVEGLGYGYTF
v_gene: TRBV7-9; j_gene: TRBJ1-2; abundance: -; d_gene: TRBD1; CDR3aa: CASSYSDRGYYGYTF
v_gene: TRBV5-8; j_gene: TRBJ1-5; abundance: -; d_gene: -; CDR3aa: CASRNGDQPQHF
v_gene: TRBV27; j_gene: TRBJ1-2; abundance: once; d_gene: -; CDR3aa: CASSMGLANYGYTF
v_gene: TRBV19; j_gene: TRBJ1-5; abundance: -; d_gene: -; CDR3aa: CASSIPRQIQPQHF
v_gene: TRBV2; j_gene: TRBJ2-6; abundance: -; d_gene: -; CDR3aa: CATRRETGANVLTF
v_gene: TRBV7-9; j_gene: TRBJ2-5; abundance: -; d_gene: -; CDR3aa: CASSLVLGEETQYF
v_gene: TRBV5-1; j_gene: TRBJ2-3; abundance: -; d_gene: -; CDR3aa: CASTLGGGSPDTQYF
v_gene: TRBV19; j_gene: TRBJ2-6; abundance: -; d_gene: -; CDR3aa: CASRGYGANVLTF
v_gene: TRBV7-2; j_gene: TRBJ1-3; abundance: once; d_gene: -; CDR3aa: CASSSQPQGSGNTIYF
v_gene: TRBV18; j_gene: TRBJ1-1; abundance: -; d_gene: TRBD1; CDR3aa: CASSPLAPPGQGIGEAFF
v_gene: TRBV5-1; j_gene: TRBJ2-1; abundance: -; d_gene: -; CDR3aa: CASSAPGLTYNEQFF
v_gene: TRBV6-5; j_gene: TRBJ2-1; abundance: few; d_gene: TRBD2; CDR3aa: CASSRGGVGNEQFF
v_gene: TRBV7-2; j_gene: TRBJ2-1; abundance: -; d_gene: TRBD2; CDR3aa: CASSQVGTSGYNEQFF
v_gene: TRBV2; j_gene: TRBJ2-1; abundance: -; d_gene: -; CDR3aa: CASSDDSQNHNEQFF
v_gene: TRBV4-1; j_gene: TRBJ1-2; abundance: -; d_gene: -; CDR3aa: CASSQAGDYGYTF
v_gene: TRBV10-3; j_gene: TRBJ1-1; abundance: -; d_gene: TRBD1; CDR3aa: CAISASGTGGTEAFF
v_gene: TRBV9; j_gene: TRBJ1-5; abundance: -; d_gene: -; CDR3aa: CASSVDASGNQPQHF
v_gene: TRBV7-8; j_gene: TRBJ1-1; abundance: once; d_gene: -; CDR3aa: CASSSQGTLNTEAFF
v_gene: TRBV5-1; j_gene: TRBJ1-1; abundance: -; d_gene: -; CDR3aa: CASSFAGPLNTEAFF
v_gene: TRBV14; j_gene: TRBJ1-1; abundance: few; d_gene: -; CDR3aa: CASSFQRRTEAFF
v_gene: TRBV10-3; j_gene: TRBJ2-3; abundance: -; d_gene: -; CDR3aa: CAISTAVATDTQYF
v_gene: TRBV29-1; j_gene: TRBJ1-1; abundance: -; d_gene: -; CDR3aa: CSGGQGLNTEAFF
v_gene: TRBV6-5; j_gene: TRBJ1-1; abundance: medium-sized; d_gene: -; CDR3aa: CASSYSRGTEAFF
v_gene: TRBV18; j_gene: TRBJ1-4; abundance: -; d_gene: -; CDR3aa: CASSPTGVREKLFF
v_gene: TRBV6-5; j_gene: TRBJ1-1; abundance: -; d_gene: TRBD1; CDR3aa: CASSSPNRGWEAFF
v_gene: TRBV6-5; j_gene: TRBJ1-6; abundance: once; d_gene: -; CDR3aa: CASSLQGSYNSPLHF
v_gene: TRBV25-1; j_gene: TRBJ2-2; abundance: -; d_gene: -; CDR3aa: CASSDRNNANTGELFF
v_gene: TRBV29-1; j_gene: TRBJ1-1; abundance: -; d_gene: -; CDR3aa: CSARGGDTEAFF
v_gene: TRBV29-1; j_gene: TRBJ1-1; abundance: -; d_gene: -; CDR3aa: CSVGTTGNTEAFF
v_gene: TRBV6-5; j_gene: TRBJ1-3; abundance: -; d_gene: -; CDR3aa: CASSPQSSSGNTIYF
v_gene: TRBV19; j_gene: TRBJ1-1; abundance: -; d_gene: TRBD1; CDR3aa: CASSIRDRANTEAFF
v_gene: TRBV5-1; j_gene: TRBJ2-2; abundance: -; d_gene: TRBD1; CDR3aa: CASSLDGAGGTGELFF
v_gene: TRBV6-1; j_gene: TRBJ2-3; abundance: -; d_gene: TRBD1; CDR3aa: CASILGQGLSDTQYF
v_gene: TRBV7-2; j_gene: TRBJ2-1; abundance: -; d_gene: TRBD2; CDR3aa: CASTSNGVAGRAEQFF
v_gene: TRBV4-3; j_gene: TRBJ2-3; abundance: -; d_gene: -; CDR3aa: CASSQDSRGGDTQYF
v_gene: TRBV9; j_gene: TRBJ2-7; abundance: once; d_gene: -; CDR3aa: CASSGGAGDYEQYF